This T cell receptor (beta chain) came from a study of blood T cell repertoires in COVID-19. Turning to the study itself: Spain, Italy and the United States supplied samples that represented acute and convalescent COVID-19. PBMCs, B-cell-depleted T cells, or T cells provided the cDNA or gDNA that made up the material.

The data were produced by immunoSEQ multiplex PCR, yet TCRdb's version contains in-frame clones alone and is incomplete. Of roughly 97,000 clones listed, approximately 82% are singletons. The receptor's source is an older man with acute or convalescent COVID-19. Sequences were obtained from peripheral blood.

CDR3 protein: CASQTQEQGFNYEQYF. The CDR3 bases are TGTGCCAGTCAGACCCAAGAACAGGGGTTTAACTACGAGCAGTACTTC. The rearrangement uses TRBV2 and TRBJ2-7; 7 bases match TRBD1. The CDR3 runs to 16 residues. V was pared by 9 bases and J by 3 bases, with 17 bases of the junction left unmatched. Germline CDR1 is SNHLY and CDR2 is FYNNEI.